The clone carrying this T cell receptor beta chain was found once. Antigen: not known. After removal of 6 bases from V and 0 bases from J, the junction contained 4 bases not matched to a gene. The CDR3 contains 15 residues. Germline CDR1 is MNHNS and CDR2 is SASEGT. The data were obtained in a study of a mutant IDH1 vaccine in newly diagnosed glioma. Study findings and constraints: Pseudoprogression appeared independent of alterations in top peripheral clonotypes.

Time point defined: baseline, week 1 (first vaccination visit). Treatment described: pre-vaccination baseline after standard-of-care therapy. The astrocytomas were IDH1-mutant, ATRX-negative, and WHO grade 3 or 4. The repertoire was sequenced with immunoSEQ multiplex PCR; TCRdb's copy has only in-frame clones and lacks some. The sample yields about 96,000 clones, just under 80% seen once. J is TRBJ1-5 and V is TRBV6-1; 8 nucleotides align to TRBD1. The sequencing used PBMCs, collected from a glioma patient treated with radiotherapy, temozolomide or both. This receptor was identified in a man aged 40-55 years with glioma. In nucleotides, the CDR3 is TGTGCCAGCAGAGAGACAGGGGCTAGCAATCAGCCCCAGCATTTT. Encoded protein: CASRETGASNQPQHF.